This TCR beta chain was recorded in a study of blood T cell repertoires in COVID-19. Study in general: The United States, Italy and Spain provided the acute and convalescent COVID-19 samples. Nucleic acid was either cDNA or gDNA, and it came from T cells, B-cell-depleted T cells, or PBMCs.

Only in-frame clones appear in the TCRdb table, and some are missing; sequencing was by immunoSEQ multiplex PCR. The sample gives 150,000 to 190,000 clones, approximately 80% of which show up once; more than 3% is in the top ten. This clone showed up just a few times. The CDR3 extends over 13 amino acids. The germline gives CDR1 SGHTA, CDR2 FQGTGA. Trimming pared 8 bases from V and 4 bases from J, leaving 15 bases between. The sequencing input was peripheral blood. This TCR derives from a woman older than 75 with acute or convalescent COVID-19. This chain links TRBV7-3 with TRBJ2-7, with D tentatively TRBD1 (6 bases). CDR3: CASPGHMEYEQYF. The CDR3 DNA reads as TGTGCCAGCCCGGGACATATGGAATACGAGCAGTACTTC.